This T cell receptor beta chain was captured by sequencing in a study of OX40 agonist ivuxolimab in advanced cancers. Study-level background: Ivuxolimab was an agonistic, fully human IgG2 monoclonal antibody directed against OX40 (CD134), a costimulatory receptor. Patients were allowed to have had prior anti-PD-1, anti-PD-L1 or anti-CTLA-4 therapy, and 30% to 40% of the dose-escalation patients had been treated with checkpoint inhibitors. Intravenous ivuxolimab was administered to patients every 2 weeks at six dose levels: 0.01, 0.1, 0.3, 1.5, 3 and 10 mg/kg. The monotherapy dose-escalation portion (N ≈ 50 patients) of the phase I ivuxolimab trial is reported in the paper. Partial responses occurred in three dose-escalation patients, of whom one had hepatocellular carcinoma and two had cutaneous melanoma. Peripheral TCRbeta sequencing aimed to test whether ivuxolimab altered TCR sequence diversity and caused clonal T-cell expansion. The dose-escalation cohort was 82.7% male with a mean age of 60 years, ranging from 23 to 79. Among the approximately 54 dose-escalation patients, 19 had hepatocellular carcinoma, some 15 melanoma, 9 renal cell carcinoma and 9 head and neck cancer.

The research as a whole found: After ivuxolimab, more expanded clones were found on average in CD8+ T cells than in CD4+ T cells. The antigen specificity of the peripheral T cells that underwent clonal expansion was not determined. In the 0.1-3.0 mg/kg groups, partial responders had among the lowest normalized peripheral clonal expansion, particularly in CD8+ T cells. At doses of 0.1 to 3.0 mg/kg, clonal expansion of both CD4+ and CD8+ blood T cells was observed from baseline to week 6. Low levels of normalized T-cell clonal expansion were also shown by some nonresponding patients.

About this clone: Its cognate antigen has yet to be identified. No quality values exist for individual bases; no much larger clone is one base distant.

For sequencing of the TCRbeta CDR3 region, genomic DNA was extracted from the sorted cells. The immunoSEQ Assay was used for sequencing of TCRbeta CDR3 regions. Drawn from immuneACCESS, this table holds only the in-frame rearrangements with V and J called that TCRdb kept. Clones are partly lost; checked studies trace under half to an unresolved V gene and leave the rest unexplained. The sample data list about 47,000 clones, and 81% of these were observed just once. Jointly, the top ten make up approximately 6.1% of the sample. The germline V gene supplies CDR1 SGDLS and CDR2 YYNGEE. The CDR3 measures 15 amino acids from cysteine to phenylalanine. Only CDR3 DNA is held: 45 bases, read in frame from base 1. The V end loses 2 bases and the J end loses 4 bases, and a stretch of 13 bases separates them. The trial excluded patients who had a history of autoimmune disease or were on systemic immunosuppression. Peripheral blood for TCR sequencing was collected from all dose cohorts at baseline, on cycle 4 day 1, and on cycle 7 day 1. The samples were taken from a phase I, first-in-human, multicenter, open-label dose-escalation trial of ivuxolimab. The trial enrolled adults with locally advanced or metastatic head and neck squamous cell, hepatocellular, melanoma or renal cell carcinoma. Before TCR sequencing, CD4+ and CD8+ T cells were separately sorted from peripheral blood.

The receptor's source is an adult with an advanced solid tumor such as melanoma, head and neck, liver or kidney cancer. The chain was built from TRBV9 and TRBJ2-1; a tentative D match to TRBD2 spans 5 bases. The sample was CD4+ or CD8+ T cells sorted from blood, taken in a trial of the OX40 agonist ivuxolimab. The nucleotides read TGTGCCAGCAGCGTTGGTGGGAGCCAATACAATGAGCAGTTCTTC. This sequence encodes CASSVGGSQYNEQFF.